This TCR beta chain came from a study of blood T cell repertoires in COVID-19. Study as a whole: Spain, Italy and the United States supplied samples that represented acute and convalescent COVID-19. Sources were T cells, B-cell-depleted T cells, or PBMCs; the material itself was cDNA or gDNA.

The CDR3 consists of 18 residues. CDR1 KGHSH and CDR2 LQKENI come from the germline V gene. V gave up 5 bases and J gave up 8 bases, with 30 bases separating them. In the authors' methods: Using reference gene primer amplification, nucleated cell counts were estimated. Using immunoSEQ multiplex PCR, the repertoire was profiled, and TCRdb retains in-frame clones only, with some absent. Clone size and the V and J calls come from that table; the DNA yielded D and trimming. The table has about 270,000 clones, around nine tenths seen once; the top ten hold approximately 10%. This clone was observed a few times.

This sequence joins TRBV18 and TRBJ1-2; D may be TRBD1 (5 bases). The sequencing sample was made of peripheral blood. The sequence was obtained from a man in his forties with active or convalescent COVID-19. Written as DNA, the CDR3 is TGTGCCAGCTCAAGAGCTCAGGAGGGCCCAGCGGTGTCAGGGGGCTACACCTTC. This encodes CASSRAQEGPAVSGGYTF.